This T cell receptor (beta chain) appears in the sequencing data of a study of T cell responses to AZD1222 COVID-19 vaccine. From germline, CDR1 is SGDLS and CDR2 YYNGEE. The CDR3 has 15 amino acids. Trimming took 0 bases from V and 1 from J, leaving 10 bases between them. Concerning this clone itself: Its antigen is not identified.

Findings and caveats of the study: The sample set comprised mostly white British donors with more females, and clonal diversity was possibly underestimated.

The assay was immunoSEQ multiplex PCR, and TCRdb's table has in-frame clones only and misses some. Of around 99,000 clones in the sample, approximately 94% are singletons; the top ten hold 12%. This chain links TRBV9 with TRBJ1-1; D perhaps matches TRBD1 (5 bases). The sequence was obtained from an adult in good health. Sequenced material: peripheral blood, taken on day 0 of AZD1222 vaccination. Here the CDR3 reads CASSVGPGTNTEAFF. CDR3 nucleotides: TGTGCCAGCAGCGTAGGCCCGGGGACGAACACTGAAGCTTTCTTT.